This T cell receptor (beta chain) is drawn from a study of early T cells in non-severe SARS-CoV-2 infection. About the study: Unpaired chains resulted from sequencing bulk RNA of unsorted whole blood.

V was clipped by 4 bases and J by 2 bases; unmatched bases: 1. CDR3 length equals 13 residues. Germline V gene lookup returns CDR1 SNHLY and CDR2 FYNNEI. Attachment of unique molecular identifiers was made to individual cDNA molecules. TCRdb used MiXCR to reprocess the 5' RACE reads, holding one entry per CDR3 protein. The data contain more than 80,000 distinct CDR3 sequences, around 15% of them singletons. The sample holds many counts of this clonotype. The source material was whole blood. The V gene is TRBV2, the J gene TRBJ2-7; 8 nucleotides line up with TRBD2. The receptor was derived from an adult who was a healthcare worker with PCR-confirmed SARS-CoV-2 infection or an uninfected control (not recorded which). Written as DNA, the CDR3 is TGTGCCAGCAGTGGCGGGGGGCCCTACGAGCAGTACTTC. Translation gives CASSGGGPYEQYF.